This TCR beta chain was sequenced during a study of T cells in tuberculosis. Across the whole study: CD1B tetramers identified T cells specific for mycobacterial lipid GMM. Study-wide findings and caveats: Active tuberculosis TCR-alpha repertoires lay closer to GMM-specific TCRs than IGRA-negative controls, suggesting clonal expansion. GEM motif frequencies gave 70% accuracy; the GMM repertoire gave roughly 90%.

The time point is: new active TB diagnosis, blood taken before or within 7 days of starting treatment. As for this clone: Antigen: not known.

Method: immunoSEQ multiplex PCR; TCRdb's copy keeps in-frame clones and lacks some. The sample comprises tens of thousands of clones, roughly 84% of which are singletons, and under 15% rests with the top ten. The input for sequencing was PBMCs, taken at tuberculosis diagnosis. The TCR originated in an adult with tuberculosis.

In DNA form, the CDR3 reads TGTGCCAGCAGGGCGGGGGGTTCCTCTGGAAACACCATATATTTT. It specifies CASRAGGSSGNTIYF. The chain couples TRBV7-9 to TRBJ1-3; TRBD1 is a possible D gene (5 bases). V was shortened by 6 bases and J by 0 bases, with 12 bases between the two germline ends. Germline-derived CDR1 and CDR2 are SEHNR and FQNEAQ (reference sequence). This CDR3 comprises 15 residues.